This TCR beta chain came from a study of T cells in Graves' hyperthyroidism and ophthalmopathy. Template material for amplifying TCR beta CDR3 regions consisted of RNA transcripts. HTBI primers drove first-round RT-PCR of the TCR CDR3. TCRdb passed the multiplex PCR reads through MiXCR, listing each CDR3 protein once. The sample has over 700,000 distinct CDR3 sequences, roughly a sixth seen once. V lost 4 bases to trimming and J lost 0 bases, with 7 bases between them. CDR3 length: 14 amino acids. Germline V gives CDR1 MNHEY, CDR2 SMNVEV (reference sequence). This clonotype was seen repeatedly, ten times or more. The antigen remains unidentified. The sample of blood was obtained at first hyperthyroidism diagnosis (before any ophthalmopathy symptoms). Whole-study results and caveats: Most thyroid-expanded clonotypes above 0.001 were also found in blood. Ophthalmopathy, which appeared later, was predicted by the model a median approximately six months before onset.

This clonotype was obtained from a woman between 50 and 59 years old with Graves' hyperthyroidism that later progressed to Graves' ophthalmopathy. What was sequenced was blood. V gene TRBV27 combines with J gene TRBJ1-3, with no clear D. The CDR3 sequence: CASSSSGSGNTIYF. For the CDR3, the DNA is TGTGCCAGCAGTTCGAGTGGCTCTGGAAACACCATATATTTT.